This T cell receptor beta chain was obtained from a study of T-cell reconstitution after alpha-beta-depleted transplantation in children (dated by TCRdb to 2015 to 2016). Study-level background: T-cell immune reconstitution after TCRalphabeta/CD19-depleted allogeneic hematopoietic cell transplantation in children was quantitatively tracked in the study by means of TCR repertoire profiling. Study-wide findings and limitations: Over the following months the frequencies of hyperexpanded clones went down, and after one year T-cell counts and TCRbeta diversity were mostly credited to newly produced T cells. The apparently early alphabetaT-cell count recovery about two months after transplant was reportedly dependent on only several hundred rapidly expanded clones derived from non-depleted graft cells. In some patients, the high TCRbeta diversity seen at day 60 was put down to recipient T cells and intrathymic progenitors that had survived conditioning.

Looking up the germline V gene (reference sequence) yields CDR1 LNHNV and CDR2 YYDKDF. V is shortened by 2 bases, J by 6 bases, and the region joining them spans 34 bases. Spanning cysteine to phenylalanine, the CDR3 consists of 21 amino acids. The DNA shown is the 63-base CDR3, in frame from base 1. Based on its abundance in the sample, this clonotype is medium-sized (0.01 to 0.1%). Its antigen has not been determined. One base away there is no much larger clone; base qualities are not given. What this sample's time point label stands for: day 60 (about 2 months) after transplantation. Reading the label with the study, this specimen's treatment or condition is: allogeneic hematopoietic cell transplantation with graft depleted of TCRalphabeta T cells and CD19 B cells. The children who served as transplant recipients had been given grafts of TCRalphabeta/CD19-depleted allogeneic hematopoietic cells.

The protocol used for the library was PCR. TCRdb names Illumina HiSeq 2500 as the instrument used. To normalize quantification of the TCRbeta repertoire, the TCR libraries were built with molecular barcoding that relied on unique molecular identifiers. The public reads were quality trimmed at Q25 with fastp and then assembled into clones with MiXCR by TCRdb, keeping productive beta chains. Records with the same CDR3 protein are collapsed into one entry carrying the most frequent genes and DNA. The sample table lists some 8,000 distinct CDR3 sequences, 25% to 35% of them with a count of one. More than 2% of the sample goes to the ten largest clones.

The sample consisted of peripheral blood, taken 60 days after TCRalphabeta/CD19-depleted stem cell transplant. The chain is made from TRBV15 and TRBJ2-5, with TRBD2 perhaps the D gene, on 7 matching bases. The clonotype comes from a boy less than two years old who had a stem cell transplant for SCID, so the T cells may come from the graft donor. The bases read TGTGCCACCAGCAGATCAGAGCATCAACCCATGGGAAGGGAGGGGGAAAAGACCCAGTACTTC. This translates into CATSRSEHQPMGREGEKTQYF.